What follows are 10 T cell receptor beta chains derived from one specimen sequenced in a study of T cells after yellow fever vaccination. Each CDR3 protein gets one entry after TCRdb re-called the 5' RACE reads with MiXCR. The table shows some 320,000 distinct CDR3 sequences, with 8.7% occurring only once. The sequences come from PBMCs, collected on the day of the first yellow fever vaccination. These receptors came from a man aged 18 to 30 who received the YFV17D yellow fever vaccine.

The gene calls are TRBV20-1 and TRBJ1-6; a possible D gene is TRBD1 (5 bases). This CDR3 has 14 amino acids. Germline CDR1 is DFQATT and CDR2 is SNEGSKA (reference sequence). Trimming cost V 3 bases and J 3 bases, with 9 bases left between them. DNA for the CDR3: TGCAGTGCTAGGTGGGGCCTCTATAATTCACCCCTCCACTTT. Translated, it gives CSARWGLYNSPLHF.

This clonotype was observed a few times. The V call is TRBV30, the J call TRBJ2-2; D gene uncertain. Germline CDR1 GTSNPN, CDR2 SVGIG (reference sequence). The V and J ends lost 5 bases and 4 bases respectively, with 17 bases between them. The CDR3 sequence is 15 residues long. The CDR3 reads CAWGFYGVGTGELFF. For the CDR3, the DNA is TGTGCCTGGGGCTTTTATGGGGTAGGCACCGGGGAGCTGTTTTTT.

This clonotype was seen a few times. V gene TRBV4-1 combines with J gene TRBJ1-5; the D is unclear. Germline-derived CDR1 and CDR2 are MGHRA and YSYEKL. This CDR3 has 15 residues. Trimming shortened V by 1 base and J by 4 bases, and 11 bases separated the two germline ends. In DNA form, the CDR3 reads TGCGCCAGCAGCCAAGTATATACAGTGAATCAGCCCCAGCATTTT. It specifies CASSQVYTVNQPQHF.

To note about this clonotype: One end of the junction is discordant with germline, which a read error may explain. CDR3 in amino acids: CTSSYSHPRGVRNQPQHF. In DNA, the CDR3 is TGTACCAGCAGTTACTCGCACCCACGTGGGGTACGCAATCAGCCCCAGCATTTT. The chain couples TRBV6-2 or TRBV6-3 to TRBJ1-5; no clear D gene. There are 18 residues in the CDR3. CDR1 is MNHEY and CDR2 is SVGEGT in the germline V gene.

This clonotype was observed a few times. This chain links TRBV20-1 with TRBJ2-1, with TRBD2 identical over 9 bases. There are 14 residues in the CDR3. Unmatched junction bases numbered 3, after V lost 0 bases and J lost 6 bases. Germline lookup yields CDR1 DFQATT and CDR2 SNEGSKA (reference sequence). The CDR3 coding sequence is TGCAGTGCTAGAGACTCGCGGGGGGGCAATGAGCAGTTCTTC. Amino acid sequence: CSARDSRGGNEQFF.

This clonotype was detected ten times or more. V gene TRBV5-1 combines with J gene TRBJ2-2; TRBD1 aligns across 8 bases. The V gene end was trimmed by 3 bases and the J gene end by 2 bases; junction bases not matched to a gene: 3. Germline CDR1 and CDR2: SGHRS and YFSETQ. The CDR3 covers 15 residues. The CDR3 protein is CASSSGQANTGELFF. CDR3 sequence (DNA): TGCGCCAGCAGCTCGGGACAGGCTAACACCGGGGAGCTGTTTTTT.

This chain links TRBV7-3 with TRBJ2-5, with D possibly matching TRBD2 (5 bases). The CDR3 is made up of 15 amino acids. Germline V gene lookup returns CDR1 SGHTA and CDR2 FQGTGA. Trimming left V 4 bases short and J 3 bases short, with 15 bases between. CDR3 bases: TGTGCCAGCAGCTCCTCCCGGGATTCTAAAGAGACCCAGTACTTC. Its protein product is CASSSSRDSKETQYF.

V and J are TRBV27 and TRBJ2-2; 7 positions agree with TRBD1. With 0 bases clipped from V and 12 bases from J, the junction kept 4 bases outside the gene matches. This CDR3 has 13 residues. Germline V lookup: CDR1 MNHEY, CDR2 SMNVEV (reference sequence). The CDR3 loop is CASSLSTGAKLFF. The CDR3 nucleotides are TGTGCCAGCAGTTTATCCACAGGGGCAAAGCTGTTTTTT.

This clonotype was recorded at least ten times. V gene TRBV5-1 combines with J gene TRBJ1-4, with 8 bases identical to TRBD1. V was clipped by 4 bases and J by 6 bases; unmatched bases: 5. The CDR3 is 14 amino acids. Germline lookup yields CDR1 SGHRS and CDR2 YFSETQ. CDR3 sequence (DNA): TGCGCCAGCAGCAAACAGGGGGGGGATGAAAAACTGTTTTTT. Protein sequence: CASSKQGGDEKLFF.

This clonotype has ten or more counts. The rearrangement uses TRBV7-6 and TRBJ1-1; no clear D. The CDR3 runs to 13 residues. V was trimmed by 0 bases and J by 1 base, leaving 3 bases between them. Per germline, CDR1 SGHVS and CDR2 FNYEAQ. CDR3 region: CASSLAENTEAFF. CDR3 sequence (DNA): TGTGCCAGCAGCTTAGCGGAGAACACTGAAGCTTTCTTT.